Below, 17 T cell receptor beta chains from the same sample are listed, as sequenced in a study of tumor and adjacent non-tumor tissue in lung cancer. TCRbeta libraries were built with three rounds of nested PCR, modified from ARM-PCR. MiXCR, applied by TCRdb to the multiplex PCR reads, yields one record per CDR3 protein. The sample includes 70,000 to 90,000 distinct CDR3 sequences, roughly 80% of them seen just once. This sample's RNA came from whole unsorted tissue. Distant lung tissue was collected more than 3 cm away from the tumor edge. Material for sequencing was distant non-tumor lung tissue. The receptors originated from a man in his 60s with non-small cell lung cancer.

In regard to this clonotype: One end of the junction varies from germline; a read error may be responsible. The CDR3: CTSSLEEQYYEQYF. In nucleotides, the CDR3 is TGCACCAGCAGCTTGGAGGAACAGTACTACGAGCAGTACTTC. The chain has TRBV5-1 and TRBJ2-7, with a weak D call TRBD2 (5 bases). Germline CDR1 SGHRS, CDR2 YFSETQ. The CDR3 runs 14 residues.

The rearrangement joins TRBV20-1 to TRBJ2-7, with 8 bases fitting TRBD2. The CDR3 has 14 amino acids. J lost 4 bases, V lost 7 bases, and 12 bases had no gene match. Looked up from germline, CDR1 is DFQATT and CDR2 is SNEGSKA (reference sequence). This chain's CDR3 is CSGRPASGCYEQYF. The CDR3 DNA sequence: TGCAGTGGTAGGCCGGCTAGCGGGTGTTACGAGCAGTACTTC.

As to this clonotype: An end of the junction differs from the germline gene, which may be a read error. The V gene is TRBV6-5, the J gene TRBJ2-5; D is ambiguous. The CDR3 length is 15 residues. CDR1 and CDR2 (germline): MNHEY, SVGAGI. CDR3 DNA sequence: TGTGCGAGCAGTTACCAGGTACGGTACCAAGAGACTCAGTACTTC. The encoded protein is CASSYQVRYQETQYF.

To note about this clonotype: A read error may account for a junction end that differs from germline. This rearrangement joins TRBV12-3 or TRBV12-4 to TRBJ1-5, with D possibly matching TRBD1 (6 bases). The CDR3 length is 14 residues. DNA of the CDR3: TGTGCCAGCAGTTCACCGGGGGGCAATCAGTCCCAGCATTTT. This gives the protein CASSSPGGNQSQHF.

With regard to this clonotype: The junction differs from germline at one of its ends, possibly a read error. The rearrangement uses TRBV28 and TRBJ2-7; D is unclear. Germline CDR1 MDHEN, CDR2 SYDVKM. This CDR3 comprises 16 residues. CDR3 DNA sequence: TGTGCCAGCAGTTCCCCCCTGTGCGGTCACTCCTACGAGCAGCACTTC. The encoded protein is CASSSPLCGHSYEQHF.

As for this clonotype: A read error is possible here, since a much larger clone lies one base away. This sequence joins TRBV7-8 and TRBJ2-5, with no clear D. This CDR3 has 13 residues. CDR1 is SGHVS, CDR2 FQNEAQ, per germline. The CDR3 bases are TGTGTCAGCAGCGCGCAGATCCAAGAGACCCAGTACTTC. This gives the protein CVSSAQIQETQYF.

The chain is built from TRBV29-1 and TRBJ2-1; the D is unclear. From germline, CDR1 is SQVTM and CDR2 ANQGSEA. V was cut by 3 bases and J by 3 bases, with 6 bases left in between. The CDR3 covers 12 residues. The CDR3 reads CSVEKGYNEQFF. In nucleotides, the CDR3 is TGCAGCGTTGAGAAAGGCTACAATGAGCAGTTCTTC.

V usage is TRBV29-1 and J usage is TRBJ2-7, with 7 bases identical to TRBD1. J was trimmed by 2 bases and V by 3 bases; bases with no gene match: 10. Germline V gives CDR1 SQVTM, CDR2 ANQGSEA. The CDR3 length is 15 residues. CDR3 DNA: TGCAGCGTTGACTGGGACAGAGTTTTTGCCTACGAGCAGTACTTC. Translation gives CSVDWDRVFAYEQYF.

The chain combines TRBV20-1 with TRBJ1-2; a weak D match, TRBD1 (5 bases). The CDR3 is 13 amino acids. Per germline, CDR1 DFQATT and CDR2 SNEGSKA (reference sequence). V gave up 7 bases and J gave up 10 bases, with 22 bases separating them. CDR3 protein: CSDTPGTTDVYTF. The CDR3 DNA reads TGCAGTGATACCCCAGGGACTACTGATGTCTACACCTTC.

The genes are TRBV4-2 and TRBJ2-5, with 7 bases matching TRBD1. From germline, CDR1 is LGHNA and CDR2 YNFKEQ. The CDR3 spans 15 residues. J gave up 9 bases and V 1 base, and 11 bases lay outside the gene matches. CDR3 in amino acids: CASSQVTGGQEAQYF. The CDR3 DNA reads TGTGCCAGCAGCCAAGTTACGGGTGGACAGGAGGCCCAGTACTTC.

CDR3 DNA sequence: TGTGCCAGCAGCTTAGCAGTTGTGCCCGAGCAGTACTTC. Amino acids: CASSLAVVPEQYF. The rearrangement joins TRBV11-1 to TRBJ2-7; D unresolved. Germline CDR1 reads SGHAT; CDR2 reads FQDESV (reference sequence). Trimming pared 0 bases from V and 6 bases from J, leaving 9 bases between. The CDR3 length is 13 residues.

The chain is built from TRBV12-3 or TRBV12-4 and TRBJ1-5; weak D call: TRBD1 (5 bases). The CDR3 totals 14 residues. With 10 bases removed from V and 7 bases from J, the gap between germline ends came to 20 bases. CDR3 nucleotides: TGTGCCAACAATTTGGGCGGGGGTGAACAGCCCCAGCATTTT. Its protein product is CANNLGGGEQPQHF.

Details on this clonotype: Because the CDR3 is missing its conserved closing phenylalanine or tryptophan, this is likely a read error. The V call is TRBV20-1, the J call TRBJ1-1; 7 bases map to TRBD1. CDR3 length: 14 residues. With 4 bases clipped from V and 7 bases from J, the junction kept 12 bases outside the gene matches. Germline V CDR1 and CDR2: DFQATT, SNEGSKA (reference sequence). CDR3 amino acids: CSATKTGCSGEAFY. The CDR3 region has the DNA TGCAGTGCTACCAAGACAGGGTGCTCCGGTGAAGCTTTCTAT.

A word on this clonotype: A read error is possible here, since a much larger clone lies one base away. The CDR3 does not end in the conserved phenylalanine or tryptophan, so this is likely a read error. CDR3 sequence: CASSFGNTEAFI. CDR3 sequence (DNA): TGTGCCAGCAGCTTTGGGAACACTGAAGCTTTCATT. This rearrangement joins TRBV5-5 to TRBJ1-1; no reliable D call. Germline lookup yields CDR1 SGHKS and CDR2 YYEKEE (reference sequence). The V gene lost 2 bases and the J gene lost 1 base, with 3 bases spanning the gap. CDR3 length equals 12 residues.

A word on this clonotype: The junction shows a germline mismatch at one end, possibly a read error. The rearrangement links TRBV11-3 to TRBJ2-7; D is possibly TRBD1 or TRBD2 (6 bases each). The CDR3 is made up of 16 amino acids. Looked up from germline, CDR1 is SGHNT and CDR2 is YENEEA. Written as DNA, the CDR3 is TGTGACAGCTGCTTAGCCCGAGGGGGGCCCACCTACGAGCAGTACTTC. It specifies CDSCLARGGPTYEQYF.

Details on this clonotype: At one boundary the junction diverges from the germline segment, which might be a read error. The chain couples TRBV5-1 to TRBJ2-1, with a tentative D call TRBD2 (6 bases). Germline CDR1 and CDR2: SGHRS and YFSETQ. CDR3 length equals 18 residues. CDR3 in DNA: TGCGCCAACAGCTTGGGGCTAGGGGACTTCAGGTCCTACAATGAGCAGTTCTTC. Its translation is CANSLGLGDFRSYNEQFF.

On this clonotype itself: This CDR3 fails to terminate in the conserved phenylalanine or tryptophan, so it likely reflects a read error. V and J are TRBV20-1 and TRBJ2-5, with a tentative D call TRBD2 (5 bases). The germline CDR1 and CDR2 sequences are DFQATT and SNEGSKA (reference sequence). This CDR3 has 14 amino acids. The CDR3, as DNA: TGCAGTGCTAGACTAGCCCTCACCTCGGAGACGCAGTACATC. Its protein product is CSARLALTSETQYI.